Listed here are 9 T cell receptor beta chains from one sample, sequenced in a study of technical replicates of blood from a handful of donors. Libraries were prepared by immunoSEQ multiplex PCR; TCRdb keeps only in-frame clonotypes and omits some of them. The sample includes around 76,000 clones, 90% to 95% of them seen just once. Sequences were obtained from T cells isolated from PBMCs. Source of these receptors: a human donor in good health.

This chain connects TRBV28 to TRBJ2-7; 8 bases line up with TRBD1. Germline CDR1 reads MDHEN; CDR2 reads SYDVKM. The CDR3 loop spans 14 amino acids. The V segment lost 11 bases and the J segment 6 bases; nucleotides outside the gene matches: 15. CDR3 in amino acids: CALGGRGLFREQYF. The CDR3 DNA reads TGTGCCCTTGGCGGCAGGGGGCTTTTTCGCGAGCAGTACTTC.

The chain uses TRBV27 and TRBJ2-5, with TRBD2 matching over 8 bases. CDR3 size: 13 residues. V shed 8 bases and J 6 bases; nucleotides not matched to a gene: 8. The V gene's germline CDR1 is MNHEY and CDR2 SMNVEV (reference sequence). CDR3 region: CASGYSGKKTQYF. DNA of the CDR3: TGTGCCAGCGGCTATAGCGGGAAAAAGACCCAGTACTTC.

The chain joins TRBV7-2 to TRBJ1-5; a weak D match, TRBD1 (5 bases). The CDR3 sequence is 15 residues long. Germline loops: CDR1 SGHTA, CDR2 FQGNSA. Between the trimmed V and J ends, which lost 1 base and 6 bases, there was a span of 13 bases. For the CDR3, the DNA is TGTGCCAGCAGCTTAGGGGGGGTTTTGTTTCAGCCCCAGCATTTT. This sequence encodes CASSLGGVLFQPQHF.

This sequence joins TRBV2 and TRBJ2-7; 8 bases line up with TRBD2. Germline assignment: CDR1 SNHLY and CDR2 FYNNEI. J gave up 3 bases and V 4 bases, and 5 bases lay outside the gene matches. The CDR3 sequence is 14 residues long. The CDR3 DNA is TGTGCCAGCAGTGTGGTAGCGGGACACTACGAGCAGTACTTC. Translating gives CASSVVAGHYEQYF.

V gene TRBV7-9 combines with J gene TRBJ1-3; D not resolved. The CDR3 covers 13 residues. V dropped 3 bases and J dropped 2 bases, with 5 bases sitting between them. The germline V gene has CDR1 SEHNR and CDR2 FQNEAQ (reference sequence). The CDR3 reads CASSLQAGNTIYF. In DNA form, the CDR3 reads TGTGCCAGCAGCTTGCAGGCTGGAAACACCATATATTTT.

This clone was recorded only once. V and J are TRBV11-2 and TRBJ1-5; D not certain. The length of the CDR3 is 13 residues. The germline V gene encodes CDR1 SGHAT and CDR2 FQNNGV. With 0 bases removed from V and 7 bases from J, the gap between germline ends came to 7 bases. CDR3 DNA: TGTGCCAGCAGCTTAGATCTCCCGCAGCCCCAGCATTTT. Translating it yields CASSLDLPQPQHF.

This chain joins TRBV25-1 and TRBJ2-7; 7 bases match TRBD1. The CDR3 has 13 amino acids. Germline V CDR1 and CDR2: MGHDK, SYGVNS. With V trimmed by 4 bases and J by 7 bases, 7 bases remained unmatched. The CDR3, as DNA: TGTGCCAGCAGTGCAACAGGGGTGGGAGAGCAGTACTTC. Residues: CASSATGVGEQYF.

This CDR3 reads CASSPLDRGETQYF. The DNA of the CDR3 is TGTGCCAGCTCACCACTGGATCGGGGTGAGACCCAGTACTTC. The chain employs TRBV18 and TRBJ2-5; the D gene is possibly TRBD2 (5 bases). Germline V lookup: CDR1 KGHSH, CDR2 LQKENI. CDR3 size: 14 residues. V gave up 1 base and J gave up 5 bases, with 11 bases separating them. Based on the CDR3 plus reference TRBV18 and TRBJ2-5, the full variable domain is NAGVMQNPRHLVRRRGQEARLRCSPMKGHSHVYWYRQLPEEGLKFMVYLQKENIIDESGMPKERFSAEFPKEGPSILRIQQVVRGDSAAYFCASSPLDRGETQYFGPGTRLLVL.

CDR3 in DNA: TGTGCCAGCAGACTAGGACAGATAGAGACCCAGTACTTC. As protein: CASRLGQIETQYF. The chain joins TRBV7-2 to TRBJ2-5, with a weak D call TRBD1 (6 bases). V was cut by 6 bases and J by 4 bases, with 12 bases left in between. This CDR3 is 13 amino acids long. Germline-derived CDR1 and CDR2 are SGHTA and FQGNSA.